These 12 T cell receptor beta chains came from one sample sequenced in a study of shared clonotypes between healthy human individuals. Repertoires were generated with immunoSEQ multiplex PCR, while TCRdb's copy carries only in-frame clones and drops some. The sample consists of 2 million to 2.5 million clones, less than 95% of them appearing once. Material for sequencing was naive CD4+ T cells from PBMCs. Indicated subset: CD45RA+ positively selected. These receptors originate from a man aged 18 to 30 in good health. Some clones in this sample may be carry-over from other donors' samples.

This clone was found a few times. The V call is TRBV28, the J call TRBJ1-1; D remains ambiguous. The germline CDR1 and CDR2 sequences are MDHEN and SYDVKM. The CDR3 sequence is 15 residues long. The V and J ends lost 5 bases and 0 bases respectively, with 13 bases between them. Here the CDR3 reads CASSLLGGMNTEAFF. CDR3 in DNA: TGTGCCAGCAGTCTCCTCGGAGGGATGAACACTGAAGCTTTCTTT.

This chain joins TRBV7-9 and TRBJ2-7; the match to TRBD1 covers 10 bases. Germline assignment: CDR1 SEHNR and CDR2 FQNEAQ (reference sequence). With V trimmed by 4 bases and J by 2 bases, 5 bases remained unmatched. This CDR3 spans 15 amino acids. The CDR3 reads CASSYGTGETYEQYF. The CDR3 DNA is TGTGCCAGCAGCTATGGGACAGGGGAGACCTACGAGCAGTACTTC.

The chain links TRBV10-1 to TRBJ2-1; the D gene is possibly TRBD2 (5 bases). Trimming took off 8 bases at V and 0 bases at J, with 8 bases between the two ends. Germline V lookup: CDR1 WNHNN, CDR2 SYGVQD (reference sequence). The CDR3 is made up of 13 amino acids. The CDR3 nucleotides read TGCGCCAGCGGTGGGAGCTCCTACAATGAGCAGTTCTTC. Amino acid sequence: CASGGSSYNEQFF.

The chain uses TRBV27 and TRBJ1-5; 7 nucleotides align to TRBD1. CDR1 is MNHEY and CDR2 is SMNVEV in the germline V gene (reference sequence). This CDR3 has 15 residues. With V trimmed by 4 bases and J by 1 base, 4 bases remained unmatched. CDR3 amino acids: CASSSDRASNQPQHF. The CDR3 DNA reads as TGTGCCAGCAGTTCAGACAGGGCGAGCAATCAGCCCCAGCATTTT.

The V gene is TRBV7-2, the J gene TRBJ1-5; D is perhaps TRBD1 (5 bases). Germline CDR1 and CDR2: SGHTA and FQGNSA. The CDR3 is 18 residues long. Trimming shortened V by 5 bases and J by 3 bases, and 23 bases separated the two germline ends. CDR3 protein: CASSTPALRQNYNQPQHF. The CDR3 coding sequence is TGTGCCAGCAGCACCCCCGCCCTAAGACAGAACTACAATCAGCCCCAGCATTTT.

The V and J genes are TRBV18 and TRBJ1-1, with 7 bases fitting TRBD1. CDR3 length: 13 residues. The germline gives CDR1 KGHSH, CDR2 LQKENI. The junction had 3 bases not matched to a gene; V was cut back by 2 bases and J by 6 bases. The CDR3 sequence is CASSPGDRAEAFF. CDR3 nucleotides: TGTGCCAGCTCACCAGGCGACAGGGCTGAAGCTTTCTTT.

This chain joins TRBV5-4 and TRBJ1-3; D is ambiguous. In germline, CDR1 is SGHNT, CDR2 YYREEE (reference sequence). Trimming stripped 0 bases from V and 0 bases from J, with 7 bases between. The CDR3 totals 15 residues. The CDR3 here is CASSLDVSSGNTIYF. The CDR3 region has the DNA TGTGCCAGCAGCTTGGATGTCAGCTCTGGAAACACCATATATTTT.

This sequence joins TRBV7-4 and TRBJ2-3; 8 bases match TRBD2. The CDR3 consists of 15 residues. Germline CDR1 and CDR2: SGHVT and SQSDAQ. After removal of 6 bases from V and 4 bases from J, the junction contained 9 bases not matched to a gene. The CDR3, as DNA: TGTGCCAGCAGACTAACCGCGGGGGGCCCAGATACGCAGTATTTT. Encoded protein: CASRLTAGGPDTQYF.

The chain uses TRBV9 and TRBJ2-3; 13 bases line up with TRBD2. CDR3 size: 16 residues. V gave up 4 bases and J gave up 3 bases; unmatched junction bases: 5. CDR1 and CDR2 from the germline V gene are SGDLS and YYNGEE. The CDR3 is CASSSGTSGVTDTQYF. The CDR3 region has the DNA TGTGCCAGCAGCTCCGGGACTAGCGGGGTTACAGATACGCAGTATTTT.

This chain connects TRBV27 to TRBJ2-1; the D is unclear. This CDR3 is built from 11 residues. V lost 2 bases and J 9 bases, leaving 5 bases between the germline ends. Germline V gene sequence: CDR1 MNHEY, CDR2 SMNVEV (reference sequence). Here the CDR3 reads CASSLESEQFF. CDR3 DNA sequence: TGTGCCAGCAGTTTAGAGAGTGAGCAGTTCTTC.

The V and J genes are TRBV14 and TRBJ2-3, with D unclear. V dropped 1 base and J dropped 0 bases, with 8 bases sitting between them. CDR1 is SGHDN and CDR2 is FVKESK in the germline V gene. The CDR3 loop spans 15 amino acids. This CDR3 reads CASSQGGSSTDTQYF. The CDR3, as DNA: TGTGCCAGCAGCCAAGGGGGATCTAGCACAGATACGCAGTATTTT.

A word on this clone: The sample has other DNA sequences that encode this CDR3 too. V gene TRBV5-1 combines with J gene TRBJ2-1; TRBD2 might be the D (6 bases). The V gene's germline CDR1 is SGHRS and CDR2 YFSETQ. The CDR3 consists of 15 residues. V was cut by 0 bases and J by 3 bases, with 10 bases left in between. CDR3 sequence reads: CASSLGGGLYNEQFF. The CDR3 region has the DNA TGCGCCAGCAGCTTGGGTGGGGGACTCTACAATGAGCAGTTCTTC.